This is a list of T cell receptor beta chains from one sample in a study of T cell responses to AZD1222 COVID-19 vaccine. The data were produced by immunoSEQ multiplex PCR, yet TCRdb's version contains in-frame clones alone and is incomplete. The sample contains 15,000 to 20,000 clones, roughly 83% of which appear only once. Specimen: peripheral blood, collected 28 days after the second AZD1222 dose. The receptor set was obtained from an adult who received the AZD1222 COVID-19 vaccine. CDR3s include the opening cysteine and the closing phenylalanine or tryptophan. A D gene is named only where the DNA matches it firmly. Part of the rows lack a size; the others show once, few, many or a class for expanded clones.

TRBV3-1/TRBV3-2	TRBJ2-1	NA	NA	TGTGCCAGCAGCCAAGTCCGGGGCAATGAGCAGTTCTTC	CASSQVRGNEQFF
TRBV7-2	TRBJ1-4	NA	NA	TGTGCCAGCAGTCGGGACCCGCTTACGAATGAAAAACTGTTTTTT	CASSRDPLTNEKLFF
TRBV6-5	TRBJ2-5	NA	NA	TGTGCCAGCAGTTACTCGATCCCCAGAAACCAAGAGACCCAGTACTTC	CASSYSIPRNQETQYF
TRBV11-2	TRBJ2-1	NA	NA	TGTGCCAGCAGCTTTTACGGCTCCTACAATGAGCAGTTCTTC	CASSFYGSYNEQFF
TRBV10-3	TRBJ1-2	NA	NA	TGTGCCATCAGCCCCAGGGGCCGCGGAAATGGCTACACCTTC	CAISPRGRGNGYTF
TRBV5-4	TRBJ2-1	NA	NA	TGTGCCAGCAGCACTAAATTAGGTGGGGCATACAATGAGCAGTTCTTC	CASSTKLGGAYNEQFF
TRBV29-1	TRBJ2-7	once	NA	TGCAGCGTAAGACATCGAGGGGCCTACGAGCAGTACTTC	CSVRHRGAYEQYF
TRBV11-2	TRBJ1-2	few	TRBD1	TGTGCCAGCAGCTTAGCCAGGGGGAACAGACGAACTAACTATGGCTACACCTTC	CASSLARGNRRTNYGYTF
TRBV29-1	TRBJ2-1	NA	TRBD1	TGCAGCGTTTGGACCCCCGAGGACAGGGTAGTCAATGAGCAGTTCTTC	CSVWTPEDRVVNEQFF
TRBV19	TRBJ2-1	NA	NA	TGTGCCAGTAGTACCCCGGGCGCACACCCCTACAATGAGCAGTTCTTC	CASSTPGAHPYNEQFF
TRBV6-2/TRBV6-3	TRBJ2-1	NA	NA	TGTGCCAGCAGTTACGGGACTCCGCAGTTCTTC	CASSYGTPQFF
TRBV29-1	TRBJ1-2	NA	NA	TGCAGCGCCGCAGGGCCAGTAGACTATGGCTACACCTTC	CSAAGPVDYGYTF
TRBV27	TRBJ2-1	few	NA	TGTGCCAGCAGTTTATCGGGACCTAGTGAGCAGTTCTTC	CASSLSGPSEQFF
TRBV4-2	TRBJ2-1	NA	NA	TGTGCCAGCAGCCAAGAGACGGGAACAGCCTACAATGAGCAGTTCTTC	CASSQETGTAYNEQFF
TRBV19	TRBJ2-2	NA	TRBD2	TGTGCCAGTAGTATAAGGGCCGGGACTAGCGGTGGTTACAGCACCGGGGAGCTGTTTTTT	CASSIRAGTSGGYSTGELFF
TRBV3-1/TRBV3-2	TRBJ2-5	once	TRBD2	TGTGCCAGCAGCCTCCCTCGGGAGGGCCCAGAGACCCAGTACTTC	CASSLPREGPETQYF
TRBV11-2	TRBJ2-1	once	NA	TGTGCCAGCAGCTTAGTCGCAGGAGCAGGGGAGCAGTTCTTC	CASSLVAGAGEQFF
TRBV6-4	TRBJ1-5	NA	NA	TGTGCCAGCAGTTCGGACGGCCGGGGTGGTCAGCCCCAGCATTTT	CASSSDGRGGQPQHF
TRBV27	TRBJ2-2	NA	NA	TGTGCCAGCCATAGCAGTGCGTCCGGGGAGCTGTTTTTT	CASHSSASGELFF
TRBV11-3	TRBJ1-1	NA	NA	TGTGCCAGCAGCTTAGATGCTAGGTGGGAAGCTTTCTTT	CASSLDARWEAFF
TRBV19	TRBJ2-1	NA	TRBD2	TGTGCCAGTAGTGCGCCGGGACTAGCGGGAGATGAGCAGTTCTTC	CASSAPGLAGDEQFF
TRBV30	TRBJ1-6	NA	NA	TGTGCCTGGAGCGCCAGGGGAACCTATAATTCACCCCTCCACTTT	CAWSARGTYNSPLHF
TRBV3-1/TRBV3-2	TRBJ2-7	NA	NA	TGTGCCAGCAGCCATGCTGACTCCTACGAGCAGTACTTC	CASSHADSYEQYF
TRBV29-1	TRBJ2-5	NA	TRBD2	TGCAGCGGGGGAGCTAGCGGGATAAGTGGGACCCAGTACTTC	CSGGASGISGTQYF